This T cell receptor beta chain appears in the sequencing data of a study of T cells after yellow fever vaccination. In the case of this clonotype: Its antigen is unknown.

TCR cDNA was made by 5'RACE template switching, adding a universal primer site and UMIs. TCRdb re-called the 5' RACE reads through MiXCR, storing one row per CDR3 protein. The sample has some 350,000 distinct CDR3 sequences, 4.1% seen once. The study's findings and limits: It was the secondary response that reached its peak faster, day 5 versus 15, but it was weaker. There was a small share of clonotypes that showed up in both the CD4 and CD8 compartments. At around 95% for CD4 and around 91% for CD8, most primary-vaccination clones showed up again after the booster.

J lost 4 bases, V lost 8 bases, and 7 bases had no gene match. CDR1 and CDR2 from the germline V gene are SGHTA and FQGNSA. This CDR3 has 13 residues. This TCR was recovered from a young man who received the YFV17D yellow fever vaccine. The chain carries TRBV7-2 and TRBJ1-1; 7 bases line up with TRBD1. This specimen was PBMCs, taken 5 days after the yellow fever booster vaccination. Here the CDR3 DNA reads TGTGCCAGCTTAGGGTCAGGGGGCACTGAAGCTTTCTTT. Encoded protein: CASLGSGGTEAFF.